Reported below is one TCR beta chain. Its antigen remains unknown. This sample was taken from a study of cytomegalovirus exposure and HLA in healthy donors. The CDR3 has 13 residues. Germline V gene lookup returns CDR1 KGHSH and CDR2 LQKENI. With 3 bases removed from V and 6 bases from J, the gap between germline ends came to 12 bases. Findings and limits, study-wide: In presence/absence analyses, roughly uniform sequencing depth across donors was assumed.

PCR was performed using 60 Vbeta and 13 Jbeta primers. Sequenced by immunoSEQ multiplex PCR; TCRdb stores in-frame clones only, minus some. The sample shows 45,000 or so clones, approximately 72% of them seen only once. This TCR was sampled from a woman aged 30 to 39 in good health and CMV-seronegative. The chain is built from TRBV18 and TRBJ2-7, with TRBD2 as a possible D gene (5 bases). Sequenced input: PBMCs. For the CDR3, the DNA is TGTGCCAGCTCACCTGAGGGCGAGGGCGAGCAGTACTTC. Amino acid sequence: CASSPEGEGEQYF. Looking up the rest from reference TRBV18 and TRBJ2-7 gives the full variable domain: NAGVMQNPRHLVRRRGQEARLRCSPMKGHSHVYWYRQLPEEGLKFMVYLQKENIIDESGMPKERFSAEFPKEGPSILRIQQVVRGDSAAYFCASSPEGEGEQYFGPGTRLTVT.